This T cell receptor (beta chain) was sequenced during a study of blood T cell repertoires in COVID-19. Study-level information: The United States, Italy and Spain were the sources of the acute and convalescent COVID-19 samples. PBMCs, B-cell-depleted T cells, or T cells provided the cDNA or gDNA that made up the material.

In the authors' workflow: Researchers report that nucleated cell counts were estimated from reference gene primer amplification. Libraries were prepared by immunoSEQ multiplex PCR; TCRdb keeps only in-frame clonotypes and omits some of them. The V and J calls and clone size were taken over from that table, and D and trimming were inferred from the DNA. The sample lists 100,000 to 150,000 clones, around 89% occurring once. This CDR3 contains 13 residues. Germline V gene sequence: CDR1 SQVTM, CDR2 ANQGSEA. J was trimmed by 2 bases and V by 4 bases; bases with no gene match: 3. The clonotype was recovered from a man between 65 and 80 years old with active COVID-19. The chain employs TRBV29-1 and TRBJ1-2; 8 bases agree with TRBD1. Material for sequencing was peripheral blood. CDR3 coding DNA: TGCAGCGTTGGACAGGGGTTCAACTATGGCTACACCTTC. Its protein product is CSVGQGFNYGYTF.